The 20 T cell receptor beta chains presented below share a single source sample, sequenced in a study of regulatory T cells in long-lasting Graves disease. Library construction for TCR beta used iRepertoire HTBI primers and Arm-PCR of CDR3 regions. TCRdb recomputed calls from the multiplex PCR reads with MiXCR, one row per CDR3 protein. Here the sample spans roughly 420,000 distinct CDR3 sequences, roughly 15% being singletons. Time point noted: newly diagnosed GD, antithyroid drugs for less than 3 months. Making the TCR library involved RNA that had been extracted from PBMCs. The sample was also linked to a second study, of T cells in Graves' hyperthyroidism and ophthalmopathy.

The sequences come from peripheral blood mononuclear cells (PBMCs), collected at new diagnosis, from a patient treated with antithyroid drugs. The receptors stem from a woman younger than 30 with Graves disease.

There are a few counts of this clonotype. The V gene is TRBV7-3, the J gene TRBJ1-2, with D possibly being TRBD1 (6 bases). The V end was cut by 3 bases, the J end by 8 bases, with 13 bases between. The CDR3 runs 13 residues. Per germline, CDR1 SGHTA and CDR2 FQGTGA. CDR3 DNA sequence: TGTGCCAGCAGCTTGTTCAGGGGTGACGGCTACACCTTC. Encoded protein: CASSLFRGDGYTF. The full variable domain, in which reference TRBV7-3 and TRBJ1-2 provide the parts outside the CDR3, is GAGVSQTPSNKVTEKGKYVELRCDPISGHTALYWYRQSLGQGPEFLIYFQGTGAADDSGLPNDRFFAVRPEGSVSTLKIQRTERGDSAVYLCASSLFRGDGYTFGSGTRLTVV.

There are many counts of this clonotype. The chain couples TRBV6-1 to TRBJ1-2; D gene uncertain. With 2 bases removed from V and 9 bases from J, the gap between germline ends came to 7 bases. The CDR3 is 11 residues long. Germline assignment: CDR1 MNHNS and CDR2 SASEGT. For the CDR3, the DNA is TGTGCCAGCAGTGAAACAGTGCGCTACACCTTC. It translates to CASSETVRYTF.

In this sample, this clonotype turned up many times. The chain is built from TRBV7-6 and TRBJ2-1, with D perhaps matching TRBD2 (7 bases). CDR1 is SGHVS and CDR2 is FNYEAQ in the germline V gene. V dropped 5 bases and J dropped 0 bases, with 17 bases sitting between them. The CDR3 totals 17 residues. The CDR3: CASSPGGGSPSYNEQFF. DNA of the CDR3: TGTGCCAGCAGCCCCGGGGGCGGGAGTCCCTCCTACAATGAGCAGTTCTTC.

In this sample, this clonotype turned up many times. V and J are TRBV11-2 and TRBJ2-5, with D maybe TRBD1 (7 bases). V was clipped by 5 bases and J by 5 bases, with 21 bases between them. Germline-derived CDR1 and CDR2 are SGHAT and FQNNGV. The CDR3 covers 16 residues. The CDR3 here is CASSPRQGGFAETQYF. The CDR3 region has the DNA TGTGCCAGCAGCCCGCGACAGGGAGGATTTGCCGAGACCCAGTACTTC.

In its sample, this clonotype was seen many times. The V gene is TRBV2, the J gene TRBJ1-2; possibly TRBD1 for D (5 bases). Germline CDR1 and CDR2: SNHLY and FYNNEI. V lost 4 bases and J lost 8, with 14 bases in between. The CDR3 has 13 amino acids. This CDR3 reads CASSGQGVRGYTF. Here the CDR3 DNA reads TGTGCCAGCAGTGGGCAGGGAGTACGAGGCTACACCTTC.

This clonotype was counted between two and nine times. The chain has TRBV12-3 or TRBV12-4 and TRBJ2-1, with D unresolved. V gave up 7 bases and J gave up 8 bases, with 9 bases separating them. This CDR3 has 11 amino acids. CDR3 in DNA: TGTGCCAGCACCAAAGTAGATGAGCAGTTCTTC. This codes for CASTKVDEQFF.

A few counts support this clonotype. This chain links TRBV5-1 with TRBJ2-7; possible D gene TRBD2, 6 bases. There are 15 residues in the CDR3. The germline gives CDR1 SGHRS, CDR2 YFSETQ. The V end was cut by 4 bases, the J end by 3 bases, with 17 bases between. CDR3 sequence (DNA): TGCGCCAGCAGCCTGGGGCTAGCGAGACACTACGAGCAGTACTTC. It encodes CASSLGLARHYEQYF.

In regard to this clonotype: Its ends do not fully match the called genes, so a read error is possible. This sequence joins TRBV7-7 and TRBJ2-1; TRBD2 agrees at 9 bases. CDR3 length: 13 residues. CDR1 is SSHAT and CDR2 is FNYEAQ in the germline V gene (reference sequence). DNA for the CDR3: TGTGCTAGCAGCTTATATAGCGGGAGTGAGCAGTTCTTC. Protein sequence: CASSLYSGSEQFF.

This clonotype was seen at least ten times. The rearrangement joins TRBV12-3 or TRBV12-4 to TRBJ2-1; no clear D. Between the trimmed V and J ends, which lost 3 bases and 0 bases, there was a span of 3 bases. The CDR3 has 13 residues. This CDR3 is CASSLVSYNEQFF. CDR3 nucleotides: TGTGCCAGCAGTTTGGTCTCCTACAATGAGCAGTTCTTC.

This chain connects TRBV4-3 to TRBJ2-1, with TRBD2 as a possible D gene (5 bases). The germline V gene encodes CDR1 LGHNA and CDR2 YSLEER. The V end was cut by 0 bases, the J end by 5 bases, with 8 bases between. The CDR3 is 14 residues long. The CDR3 region is CASSQELGNNEQFF. As DNA, the CDR3 is TGCGCCAGCAGCCAAGAACTAGGCAACAATGAGCAGTTCTTC.

This sequence joins TRBV10-1 and TRBJ2-3; D gene ambiguous. There are 13 residues in the CDR3. CDR1 WNHNN and CDR2 SYGVQD come from the germline V gene (reference sequence). Trimming left V 3 bases short and J 3 bases short, with 7 bases between. CDR3 nucleotides: TGCGCCAGCAGTGATACCACAACAGATACGCAGTATTTT. As protein: CASSDTTTDTQYF.

The chain joins TRBV6-1 to TRBJ2-7; 7 positions agree with TRBD1. Germline V gene data show CDR1 as MNHNS and CDR2 as SASEGT. V lost 9 bases and J lost 3; bases outside the gene matches: 11. This CDR3 has 14 residues. The CDR3 region is CARKQGSFVYEQYF. The DNA of the CDR3 is TGTGCCAGAAAACAGGGGTCTTTCGTCTACGAGCAGTACTTC.

This clonotype was found many times. The gene calls are TRBV11-2 and TRBJ2-7, with 7 nucleotides matching TRBD1. Germline values: CDR1 SGHAT, CDR2 FQNNGV. This CDR3 comprises 15 residues. The V gene end was trimmed by 4 bases and the J gene end by 2 bases; junction bases not matched to a gene: 8. In nucleotides, the CDR3 is TGTGCCAGCAGCTCAACGACAGGGCCTACCTACGAGCAGTACTTC. It encodes CASSSTTGPTYEQYF.

This clonotype was observed many times. J is TRBJ2-7 and V is TRBV20-1; 13 bases agree with TRBD2. Germline CDR1 is DFQATT and CDR2 is SNEGSKA (reference sequence). The CDR3 length is 16 residues. The trim removed 1 base at V and 8 bases at J, leaving 11 bases unmatched. The CDR3: CSARARTSGSGVKQYF. CDR3 nucleotide sequence: TGCAGTGCTAGAGCCCGGACTAGCGGGAGCGGTGTGAAGCAGTACTTC.

This clonotype was picked up a small number of times. The chain has TRBV28 and TRBJ2-1; D is possibly TRBD2 (6 bases). The CDR3 runs to 12 residues. Germline V lookup: CDR1 MDHEN, CDR2 SYDVKM. V was trimmed by 7 bases and J by 7 bases, leaving 11 bases between them. The CDR3 DNA is TGTGCCAGCAATAACCGGGGGAATGAGCAGTTCTTC. Amino acid sequence: CASNNRGNEQFF.

J is TRBJ1-1 and V is TRBV9, with TRBD1 matching 8 bases. In germline, CDR1 is SGDLS, CDR2 YYNGEE. V dropped 6 bases and J dropped 5; count of bases not matched to a gene: 9. CDR3 size: 14 residues. Written as DNA, the CDR3 is TGTGCCAGCACCAAGACAGGGGTGGGGACTGAAGCTTTCTTT. This encodes CASTKTGVGTEAFF.

This clonotype was seen repeatedly, ten times or more. V gene TRBV2 combines with J gene TRBJ1-1; 9 bases map to TRBD1. This CDR3 comprises 13 residues. Trimming took 3 bases from V and 6 from J; bases not matched to a gene: 2. The germline CDR1 and CDR2 sequences are SNHLY and FYNNEI. The CDR3 DNA reads TGTGCCAGCAGTGAGGACAGGGGCCCTGAAGCTTTCTTT. It yields the protein CASSEDRGPEAFF.

This clonotype was detected many times. The chain uses TRBV27 and TRBJ1-1, with 10 bases lining up with TRBD1. V lost 8 bases and J lost 0; bases outside the gene matches: 6. Germline V CDR1 and CDR2: MNHEY, SMNVEV (reference sequence). This CDR3 has 15 amino acids. The CDR3 reads CASGTGEIMNTEAFF. In DNA, the CDR3 is TGTGCCAGCGGGACAGGGGAAATAATGAACACTGAAGCTTTCTTT.

With regard to this clonotype: Being one base from a much bigger clone, this may be a read error. The genes are TRBV7-3 and TRBJ2-7, with D unclear. CDR3 length equals 16 residues. Germline CDR1 SGHTA, CDR2 FQGTGA. Trimming shortened V by 9 bases and J by 1 base, and 22 bases separated the two germline ends. CDR3 nucleotide sequence: TGTGCCAGAAGCCCCAGGCCGCCCGGTACGTCCTACGAGCAGTACTTC. Protein sequence: CARSPRPPGTSYEQYF. Looking up the rest from reference TRBV7-3 and TRBJ2-7 gives the full variable domain: GAGVSQTPSNKVTEKGKYVELRCDPISGHTALYWYRQSLGQGPEFLIYFQGTGAADDSGLPNDRFFAVRPEGSVSTLKIQRTERGDSAVYLCARSPRPPGTSYEQYFGPGTRLTVT.

This clonotype was seen repeatedly, ten times or more. The rearrangement joins TRBV20-1 to TRBJ2-7, with D maybe TRBD1 (5 bases). Germline values: CDR1 DFQATT, CDR2 SNEGSKA (reference sequence). Deletions cut 4 bases from V and 2 bases from J, with 12 bases between. The CDR3 totals 13 residues. The CDR3 DNA sequence: TGCAGTGCTATGGGTAAGGGGACCTACGAGCAGTACTTC. Translated: CSAMGKGTYEQYF.